This record concerns one TCR beta chain sequence. These data are taken from a study of blood T cell repertoires in COVID-19. Study context: From T cells, B-cell-depleted T cells, or PBMCs came the material, which was cDNA or gDNA.

In the original processing: Researchers report that nucleated cell counts were estimated from reference gene primer amplification. TCRdb's copy holds only in-frame clones and misses some; the assay was immunoSEQ multiplex PCR. The V and J calls and clone size were taken over from that table, and D and trimming were inferred from the DNA. Counted here are some 30,000 clones, roughly 89% occurring once; the ten biggest clones make up roughly 13%. The CDR3 extends over 17 amino acids. Germline V lookup: CDR1 SGHAT, CDR2 FQNNGV. Trimming removed 1 base from V and 6 bases from J; junction bases left unmatched: 10.

The sequence derives from a man between 65 and 85 years old with active COVID-19. The sample taken for sequencing was peripheral blood. The chain has TRBV11-2 and TRBJ2-7; 12 bases match TRBD1. CDR3 in DNA: TGTGCCAGCAGCTTAGTTCGGGGGGGACAGGGGGCCCGCGAGCAGTACTTC. Translated, it gives CASSLVRGGQGAREQYF.